The 9 T cell receptor beta chains listed next were all sequenced from one sample in a study of blood T cell repertoires in COVID-19. TCRdb keeps only in-frame clones here, not all; method: immunoSEQ multiplex PCR. The sample has hundreds of thousands of clones, around 88% seen once. The sequenced material came from peripheral blood. Receptor source: a woman aged 55-69 years with COVID-19, enrolled during active disease.

The rearrangement links TRBV19 to TRBJ2-3, with 10 bases matching TRBD2. The CDR3 has 16 residues. V lost 5 bases and J lost 1; bases outside the gene matches: 6. The germline CDR1 and CDR2 sequences are LNHDA and SQIVND (reference sequence). The CDR3 is CASSPPGTSGTDTQYF. The CDR3, as DNA: TGTGCCAGTAGTCCTCCCGGGACTAGCGGCACAGATACGCAGTATTTT.

The V gene is TRBV19, the J gene TRBJ1-2; tentatively, D is TRBD1 (5 bases). The CDR3 contains 15 residues. CDR1 is LNHDA, CDR2 SQIVND, per germline (reference sequence). Between the trimmed V and J ends, which lost 1 base and 5 bases, there was a span of 14 bases. The CDR3 DNA is TGTGCCAGTAGTATAGGGGGCCCAAAGAGATATGGCTACACCTTC. It codes for CASSIGGPKRYGYTF.

The gene calls are TRBV18 and TRBJ1-3; tentatively, D is TRBD1 (5 bases). Germline V lookup: CDR1 KGHSH, CDR2 LQKENI. The germline V and J ends were trimmed by 2 bases and 0 bases, with 32 bases remaining between them. This CDR3 has 23 residues. CDR3 protein: CASSPLYLTAGLQGGVSGNTIYF. Here the CDR3 DNA reads TGTGCCAGCTCACCATTATATCTTACCGCGGGACTTCAAGGTGGAGTCTCTGGAAACACCATATATTTT.

The CDR3 reads CASSFWTSGGEKWYDEQFF. For the CDR3, the DNA is TGTGCCAGCAGCTTTTGGACTAGCGGGGGGGAAAAGTGGTACGATGAGCAGTTCTTC. The V and J genes are TRBV5-5 and TRBJ2-1; 15 nucleotides match TRBD2. Trimming took 2 bases from V and 8 from J; bases not matched to a gene: 14. The CDR3 length is 19 residues. The germline CDR1 and CDR2 sequences are SGHKS and YYEKEE (reference sequence).

The rearrangement links TRBV11-2 to TRBJ2-7; 12 bases match TRBD2. CDR1 SGHAT and CDR2 FQNNGV come from the germline V gene. With V trimmed by 5 bases and J by 0 bases, 2 bases remained unmatched. The CDR3 loop spans 15 amino acids. The CDR3 bases are TGTGCCAGCAGCCCTAGCGGGGGGGCCTCCTACGAGCAGTACTTC. It specifies CASSPSGGASYEQYF. Filled out from reference TRBV11-2 and TRBJ2-7, the complete variable domain reads EAGVAQSPRYKIIEKRQSVAFWCNPISGHATLYWYQQILGQGPKLLIQFQNNGVVDDSQLPKDRFSAERLKGVDSTLKIQPAKLEDSAVYLCASSPSGGASYEQYFGPGTRLTVT.

The V and J genes are TRBV2 and TRBJ2-7; D possibly corresponds to TRBD1 (6 bases). V gave up 2 bases and J gave up 2 bases, with 10 bases separating them. The CDR3 is 14 residues long. Germline CDR1 and CDR2: SNHLY and FYNNEI. CDR3 bases: TGTGCCAGCAGTGAAACAGGGTCTACCTACGAGCAGTACTTC. This gives the protein CASSETGSTYEQYF.

The chain uses TRBV6-5 and TRBJ2-2; maybe TRBD2 (6 bases). CDR1 is MNHEY, CDR2 SVGAGI, per germline. Trimming took 6 bases from V and 4 from J, leaving 12 bases between them. This CDR3 has 14 residues. The CDR3 coding sequence is TGTGCCAGCAGGAAGGAGGGAACCACCGGGGAGCTGTTTTTT. As protein: CASRKEGTTGELFF.

The CDR3 region has the DNA TGTGCCACCAGCAGAGATCTTGGGACAGGGGTCTACAATGAGCAGTTCTTC. Translation gives CATSRDLGTGVYNEQFF. J is TRBJ2-1 and V is TRBV15; the match to TRBD1 covers 10 bases. The CDR3 runs 17 residues. Trimming removed 0 bases from V and 3 bases from J; junction bases left unmatched: 5. CDR1 is LNHNV, CDR2 YYDKDF, per germline (reference sequence).

The DNA of the CDR3 is TGTGCCAGCAGCTTCGGGAGGACAGATACGCAGTATTTT. Translating it yields CASSFGRTDTQYF. The chain employs TRBV5-6 and TRBJ2-3, with 7 nucleotides matching TRBD2. This CDR3 region has 13 residues. Germline V gene lookup returns CDR1 SGHDT and CDR2 YYEEEE. J lost 3 bases, V lost 2 bases, and 0 bases had no gene match.